The rows below give T cell receptor beta chains drawn from one sample of a study of T-cell memory formation after mild COVID-19. TCRdb reprocessed the 5' RACE reads with MiXCR, giving one entry per CDR3 protein. The sample lists hundreds of thousands of distinct CDR3 sequences; 25% to 30% were seen once. Sequencing was done on a sample of PBMCs or a T cell subset sorted from them (not recorded which). All receptors derive from an adult woman who had mild COVID-19 (a few samples of this study predate the infection). Cell type and time point are not known. Each CDR3 is given without its conserved first and last residue. A D gene is named only where the DNA matches it firmly.

cdr3_length d_call j_call v_call cdr3_aa
12 TRBD1 TRBJ2-7 TRBV29-1 SVGTGTGSYEQY
8 NA TRBJ2-1 TRBV21-1 ASSPQEQF
12 NA TRBJ2-3 TRBV12-3/TRBV12-4 ASSLGDGTDTQY
14 TRBD2 TRBJ2-7 TRBV28 ASRSTSGRDLYEQY
10 NA TRBJ1-4 TRBV20-1 SARDSAEKLF
14 TRBD1 TRBJ2-2 TRBV10-3 AIRGTAALNTGELF
15 TRBD1 TRBJ1-1 TRBV11-2 ASSSNRGRGPGTEAF
13 NA TRBJ2-3 TRBV24-1 ATSDSSLSTDTQY
14 NA TRBJ2-7 TRBV21-1 ASSKAGRGSTYEQY
11 NA TRBJ1-2 TRBV14 ASSQDTDYGYT
13 NA TRBJ2-3 TRBV21-1 ASSTGTGGADTQY
14 TRBD1 TRBJ2-5 TRBV11-1 ASSLTSTGASETQY
12 NA TRBJ2-3 TRBV19 ASRASISGDTQY
14 NA TRBJ2-4 TRBV11-2 ASSRSPGQAQNIQY
13 NA TRBJ2-5 TRBV20-1 SARDLARGWETQY
12 NA TRBJ2-7 TRBV7-6 ASSVGYSSYEQY
13 NA TRBJ2-1 TRBV3-1 ASSQVSGAFDEQF
12 NA TRBJ1-1 TRBV5-1 ASNPRGMNTEAF
11 NA TRBJ1-2 TRBV5-1 ASTQDRAWGYT
16 TRBD1 TRBJ2-7 TRBV27 ASSFFGTGNRLVYEQY
15 NA TRBJ2-1 TRBV12-3/TRBV12-4 ASSFDVRPGPYNEQF
13 TRBD1 TRBJ2-2 TRBV12-3/TRBV12-4 ASRPRDRASGELF
13 NA TRBJ1-1 TRBV4-2 ASSQDSGGNTEAF
11 TRBD1 TRBJ2-1 TRBV12-3/TRBV12-4 ASRGTGSFGQF
13 TRBD1 TRBJ1-2 TRBV24-1 ATSDSPTGHYGYT
14 NA TRBJ2-5 TRBV18 ASSRAVVASQETQY
14 TRBD2 TRBJ2-1 TRBV3-1 ASSQEGTSGRSEQF
12 TRBD1 TRBJ2-5 TRBV5-1 ASSGQGLQETQY
13 NA TRBJ1-2 TRBV7-9 ASSLDSGGRHGYT
13 TRBD1 TRBJ2-2 TRBV7-9 ASSLGQGYTGELF
14 NA TRBJ2-7 TRBV10-2 ASGPDYRVFGDEQY
12 NA TRBJ1-5 TRBV28 ASTIRPGNQPQH
12 NA TRBJ2-1 TRBV5-5 ASSGDSFHNEQF
12 TRBD1 TRBJ1-1 TRBV12-3/TRBV12-4 ASTPTGGMAEAF
12 NA TRBJ1-6 TRBV6-5 ASSYPIQGSPLH
12 TRBD1 TRBJ2-7 TRBV7-6 ASSSGTGPREQY
12 NA TRBJ1-1 TRBV5-1 ASSLIAGGTEAF
13 TRBD2 TRBJ2-5 TRBV7-9 ASSLGAGSQETQY
10 NA TRBJ2-1 TRBV10-3 AISSLPPEQF
14 NA TRBJ1-1 TRBV9 ASSIYPGLGATEAF
10 NA TRBJ1-4 TRBV7-9 ASSLDGMELF
9 NA TRBJ2-3 TRBV12-3/TRBV12-4 ASSFMDTQY
12 TRBD1 TRBJ1-5 TRBV12-3/TRBV12-4 ASSFGTANQPQH
10 NA TRBJ2-1 TRBV6-1 ASGLGPRRQF
13 TRBD1 TRBJ2-7 TRBV15 ATSREDGQGYEQY
14 NA TRBJ2-7 TRBV7-9 ASSLNRVAGSYEQY
9 TRBD2 TRBJ2-1 TRBV20-1 SAVAGVEQF
14 NA TRBJ1-6 TRBV5-5 ASSLGGTTYGSPLH
10 NA TRBJ1-3 TRBV29-1 SARQVGNTIY
13 NA TRBJ2-7 TRBV4-3 ASSQGRLGYYEQY
14 TRBD2 TRBJ2-3 TRBV5-1 ASTGKLAGETDTQY
15 TRBD1 TRBJ1-5 TRBV29-1 SVGPWTGGRSNQPQH
13 TRBD1 TRBJ1-4 TRBV11-2 ASSSAGTGREKLF
12 NA TRBJ1-1 TRBV12-3/TRBV12-4 ASSLMVGITEAF
14 TRBD2 TRBJ2-3 TRBV4-1 ASSQAWRGATDTQY